This TCR beta chain was captured by sequencing in a study of cytomegalovirus exposure and HLA in healthy donors. Study-wide background: T cells numbering around 170 million yielded some 100 million unique TCR beta sequences in an earlier analysis. Among the roughly 400 donors who were genotyped, about 80% fell in the genetic ancestry cluster that is associated with self-reported Caucasian donors. General study results and limits: In vitro testing confirmed a few CMV-associated chains as specific for CMV antigens. Rare TCR sequences dominated, though some public TCRs recurred in many donors.

Concerning this clone: The antigen is unknown.

60 Vbeta and 13 Jbeta primers were used in PCR. TCRdb's table, derived via immunoSEQ multiplex PCR, lists solely in-frame clones and lacks some. The sample carries about 150,000 clones, approximately 80% recorded once. The clonotype was recovered from a woman aged 35 to 49 in good health and CMV-seropositive. The sample consisted of PBMCs.

The CDR3 region has the DNA TGTGCCAGCAGCTCCCAGGCGGGAGTTGGAATAAATGAGCAGTTCTTC. Translated, it gives CASSSQAGVGINEQFF. The chain is built from TRBV7-8 and TRBJ2-1; 7 nucleotides line up with TRBD2. The V gene's germline CDR1 is SGHVS and CDR2 FQNEAQ. Trimming cost V 4 bases and J 7 bases; bases outside gene matches: 13. CDR3 length: 16 amino acids.